The rows below give T cell receptor beta chains drawn from one sample of a study of somatic mutations in cytotoxic T cells in rheumatoid arthritis. This table comes from immunoSEQ multiplex PCR, and its TCRdb copy is limited to in-frame clones, with some not included. The sample holds around 10,000 clones, around three quarters seen once. The sequencing input was CD8+ T cells sorted from blood. Source of these receptors: a man in his 60s in good health. Each CDR3 is given with its conserved first and last residue. Fields, in order: D gene, V gene, J gene, clone size, CDR3 DNA, CDR3 protein. The D gene is left open where the match is weak. Expanded clones get a size class; other rows say once, few or many, or leave the size out.

TRBD2	TRBV2	TRBJ2-2	.	TGTGCCAGCAGTGGGGTCGAGCGGGGGGGCAAGTGGGAGCTGTTTTTT	CASSGVERGGKWELFF
TRBD1	TRBV30	TRBJ2-7	once	TGTGCCTGGAGCCCGGGACAGGGTCCCTACGAGCAGTACTTC	CAWSPGQGPYEQYF
.	TRBV2	TRBJ1-2	.	TGTGCCACTCTTGGGGCAGTCCAATTGGGTGGCTACACCTTC	CATLGAVQLGGYTF
TRBD2	TRBV28	TRBJ2-5	few	TGTGCCAGCAGTTCCCCACCGGGGGGAGAGGGGTCAAGAGAGACCCAGTACTTC	CASSSPPGGEGSRETQYF
TRBD2	TRBV19	TRBJ2-7	few	TGTGCCAGTAGTCCGGGGGGATACGAGCAGTACTTC	CASSPGGYEQYF
TRBD1	TRBV11-1	TRBJ1-1	.	TGTGCCAGCAGCTGGACAGGGAACACTGAAGCTTTCTTT	CASSWTGNTEAFF
.	TRBV6-5	TRBJ2-1	.	TGTGCCAGCAGTTACCGGGCCGAGGGCGATGAGCAGTTCTTC	CASSYRAEGDEQFF
TRBD1	TRBV4-3	TRBJ2-2	.	TGCGCCAGCAGCCAAGAAATCGGGCAGGGGGACACCGGGGAGCTGTTTTTT	CASSQEIGQGDTGELFF
TRBD2	TRBV19	TRBJ2-5	.	TGTGCCAGTAGTAGCGGGACTAGCTGGCAAGAGACCCAGTACTTC	CASSSGTSWQETQYF
.	TRBV4-2	TRBJ2-2	.	TGTGCCAGCAGCCCCACCGTTAGGGTGGGGGGCACCGGGGAGCTGTTTTTT	CASSPTVRVGGTGELFF
.	TRBV19	TRBJ2-7	few	TGTGCCAGTAGTATTTCAGGAGAGCAGTACTTC	CASSISGEQYF
TRBD2	TRBV9	TRBJ2-5	few	TGTGCCAGCAGCGTAGGGGTTAGCGGGAGGGAGACCCAGTACTTC	CASSVGVSGRETQYF
.	TRBV7-9	TRBJ2-4	few	TGTGCCAGCAGCTTACAGATCGGGCAGCTGAAAAACATTCAGTACTTC	CASSLQIGQLKNIQYF
.	TRBV4-1	TRBJ2-7	few	TGCGCCAGCAGCCAAGAACAGGGCACCTACGAGCAGTACTTC	CASSQEQGTYEQYF
.	TRBV11-3	TRBJ1-5	.	TGTGCCAGCAGCTTAGATTCGGGTTGGACCCAGCATTTT	CASSLDSGWTQHF
TRBD1	TRBV19	TRBJ2-3	.	TGTGCCAGTGGTCAACAGGGGCCGCAAGATACGCAGTATTTT	CASGQQGPQDTQYF
TRBD2	TRBV28	TRBJ2-7	.	TGTGCCAGCAGTTTAGAGAGCGGGAGATTTGGCGAGCAGTACTTC	CASSLESGRFGEQYF
.	TRBV15	TRBJ2-3	.	TGTGCCACCAGCAGAGACTCGCGCGATACGCAGTATTTT	CATSRDSRDTQYF
TRBD1	TRBV11-2	TRBJ1-1	.	TGTGCCAGCAGCCCCGGGACAGGGACCACTGAAGCTTTCTTT	CASSPGTGTTEAFF
.	TRBV7-9	TRBJ2-6	once	TGTGCCAGCAGTCTGGCTGACTCTGGGGCCAACGTCCTGACTTTC	CASSLADSGANVLTF
.	TRBV5-4	TRBJ1-1	.	TGTGCCAGCAGCTTGGGACCAGAGAGCGCTGAAGCTTTCTTT	CASSLGPESAEAFF
TRBD1	TRBV29-1	TRBJ2-7	.	TGCAGCGTTAAGACGGACAGGGGGTACGAGCAGTACTTC	CSVKTDRGYEQYF
.	TRBV25-1	TRBJ2-1	.	TGTGCCAGCAGTGAAACAGGTATTCTTTCCTACAATGAGCAGTTCTTC	CASSETGILSYNEQFF
.	TRBV6-4	TRBJ1-1	.	TGTGCCAGCAGTCCTTCGGGCAGCCCGAACACTGAAGCTTTCTTT	CASSPSGSPNTEAFF
.	TRBV7-9	TRBJ2-3	.	TGTGCCAGCAGCTTATCCGTCGGGGTTTTAGATACGCAGTATTTT	CASSLSVGVLDTQYF
.	TRBV19	TRBJ1-4	.	TGTGCCAGTAGTATCTCGCGACAGGAGTGGGAAAAACTGTTTTTT	CASSISRQEWEKLFF
TRBD2	TRBV19	TRBJ2-1	.	TGTGCTTACGGCTCGGCTAGCGGGACCAATGAGCAGTTCTTC	CAYGSASGTNEQFF
TRBD1	TRBV5-1	TRBJ1-6	.	TGCGCCAGCAGCCCCGGACAGGGGGCAGGGCATTCACCCCTCCACTTT	CASSPGQGAGHSPLHF
.	TRBV28	TRBJ2-4	.	TGTGCCAGCAGTTTATCAGGCACTCAGTACTTC	CASSLSGTQYF
.	TRBV9	TRBJ2-5	.	TGTGCCAGCAGCGTAGACTCGGGGAACCAAGAGACCCAGTACTTC	CASSVDSGNQETQYF
.	TRBV4-3	TRBJ2-7	once	TGCGCCAGCAGCCAAGCCGGAGGGGCCACCTACGAGCAGTACTTC	CASSQAGGATYEQYF
.	TRBV4-2	TRBJ2-7	once	TGTGCCAGCAGCCAAGGGACGGGGGTATCCTACGAGCAGTACTTC	CASSQGTGVSYEQYF
.	TRBV7-9	TRBJ1-2	.	TGTGCCAGCAGCCACCCCTGGGGGGATACTGGCTACACCTTC	CASSHPWGDTGYTF
TRBD1	TRBV5-1	TRBJ2-7	.	TGCGCCAGTTCTCTGAGACAGGGAGAGGGGGAGCAGTACTTC	CASSLRQGEGEQYF
.	TRBV5-4	TRBJ2-2	.	TGTGCCAGCAGGGGGGATACGACCGGGGAGCTGTTTTTT	CASRGDTTGELFF
TRBD1	TRBV27	TRBJ1-2	.	TGTGCCAGCAGTTACTCTACAGGGGTCCCCAGTGGCTACACCTTC	CASSYSTGVPSGYTF
.	TRBV7-2	TRBJ2-2	once	TGTGCCAGCAGCTTAGGAGGGTCCCCGGGGACCGGGGAGCTGTTTTTT	CASSLGGSPGTGELFF
TRBD2	TRBV7-9	TRBJ2-5	.	TGTGCCAGCAGCAACCCGGGACTAGTCACAGAGACCCAGTACTTC	CASSNPGLVTETQYF
TRBD2	TRBV6-5	TRBJ2-2	.	TGTGCCAGCGCGGGGGTGAACACCGGGGAGCTGTTTTTT	CASAGVNTGELFF
TRBD1	TRBV10-1	TRBJ2-5	.	TGCGCCAGCAATACAGGGGGAGGTCAAGAGACCCAGTACTTC	CASNTGGGQETQYF
.	TRBV7-9	TRBJ1-1	few	TGTGCCAGCAGCCCAGAACAGGGAGGGTGGTACACTGAAGCTTTCTTT	CASSPEQGGWYTEAFF
.	TRBV20-1	TRBJ1-2	few	TGCAGTGGTTCGGAAGGAGGCTACACCTTC	CSGSEGGYTF
TRBD1	TRBV7-2	TRBJ2-7	few	TGTGCCAGCAGCTTGAGGGGACAGGGGGCAGAAGAGCAGTACTTC	CASSLRGQGAEEQYF
.	TRBV28	TRBJ2-5	.	TGTGCCAGCAATCCCCTTGGGGGGGCGTACCAAGAGACCCAGTACTTC	CASNPLGGAYQETQYF
TRBD2	TRBV4-3	TRBJ2-5	.	TGCGCCAGCAGCCCAGAGTTAGCGGGAGGGCTCCAAGAGACCCAGTACTTC	CASSPELAGGLQETQYF
.	TRBV13	TRBJ2-2	.	TGTGCCAGCAGCACGACCGGGACCCCATCGGAGCTGTTTTTT	CASSTTGTPSELFF
.	TRBV6-1	TRBJ2-7	.	TGTGCCAGCAGTGAGGGGGGAGGTGAGCAGTACTTC	CASSEGGGEQYF
TRBD1	TRBV6-5	TRBJ2-7	.	TGTGCCAGCAGTGCGCAGGGGGCAGACGAGCAGTACTTC	CASSAQGADEQYF
TRBD2	TRBV7-8	TRBJ2-1	.	TGTGCCAGCAGCTTACTAACGGGGGGGGTTGAGCAGTTCTTC	CASSLLTGGVEQFF
.	TRBV2	TRBJ2-1	.	TGTGCCAGCAGTGAAGTGGTAGGGCGTGCCTACAATGAGCAGTTCTTC	CASSEVVGRAYNEQFF
.	TRBV27	TRBJ1-1	.	TGTGCCAGCAGTTTATCTGTCCTCACTGAAGCTTTCTTT	CASSLSVLTEAFF
.	TRBV4-3	TRBJ1-1	.	TGCGCCAGCAGCCAAGCCAGGGCCACTGAAGCTTTCTTT	CASSQARATEAFF
.	TRBV30	TRBJ2-2	.	TGTGCCTGGAGTGTAGGGGATTATACCGGGGAGCTGTTTTTT	CAWSVGDYTGELFF
.	TRBV28	TRBJ1-1	.	TGTGCCAGCAGTTCACCTGGGGGCAGGTACACTGAAGCTTTCTTT	CASSSPGGRYTEAFF